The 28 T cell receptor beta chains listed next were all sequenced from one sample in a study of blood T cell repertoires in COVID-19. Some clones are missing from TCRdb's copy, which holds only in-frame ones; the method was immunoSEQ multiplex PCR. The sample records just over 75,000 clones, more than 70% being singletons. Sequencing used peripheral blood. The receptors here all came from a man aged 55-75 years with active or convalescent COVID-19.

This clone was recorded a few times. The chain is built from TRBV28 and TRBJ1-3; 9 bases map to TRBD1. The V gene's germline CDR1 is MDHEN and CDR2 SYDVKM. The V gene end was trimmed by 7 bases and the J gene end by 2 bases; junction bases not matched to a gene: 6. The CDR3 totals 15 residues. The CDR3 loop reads CASIRQGVTGNTIYF. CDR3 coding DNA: TGTGCCAGCATCAGACAGGGGGTAACTGGAAACACCATATATTTT.

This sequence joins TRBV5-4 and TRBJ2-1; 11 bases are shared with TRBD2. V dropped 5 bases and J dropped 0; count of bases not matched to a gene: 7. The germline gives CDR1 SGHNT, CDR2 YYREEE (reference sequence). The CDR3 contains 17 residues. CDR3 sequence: CASSSTSGATSYNEQFF. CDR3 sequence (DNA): TGTGCCAGCAGTTCGACTAGCGGGGCAACCTCCTACAATGAGCAGTTCTTC.

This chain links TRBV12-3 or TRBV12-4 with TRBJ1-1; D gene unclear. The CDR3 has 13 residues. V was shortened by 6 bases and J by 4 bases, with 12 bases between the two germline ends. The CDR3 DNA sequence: TGTGCCAGCAGATCCCGGTTGTCCACTGAAGCTTTCTTT. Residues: CASRSRLSTEAFF.

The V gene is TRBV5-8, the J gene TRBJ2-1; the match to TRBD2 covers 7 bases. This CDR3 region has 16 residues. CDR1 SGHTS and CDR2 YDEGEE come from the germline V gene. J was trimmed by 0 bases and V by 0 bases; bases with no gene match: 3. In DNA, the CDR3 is TGTGCCAGCAGCTTGGCCGGGGGGAGCTCCTACAATGAGCAGTTCTTC. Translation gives CASSLAGGSSYNEQFF.

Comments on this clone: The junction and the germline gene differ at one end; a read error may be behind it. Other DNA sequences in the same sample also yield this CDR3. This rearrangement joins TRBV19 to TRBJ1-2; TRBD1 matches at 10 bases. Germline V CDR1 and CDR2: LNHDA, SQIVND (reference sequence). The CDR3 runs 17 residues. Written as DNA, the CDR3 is TGTGCCAGTAGCAGGATTCTTGGACAGGGGGAGATGGATGGCTATACCTTC. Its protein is CASSRILGQGEMDGYTF.

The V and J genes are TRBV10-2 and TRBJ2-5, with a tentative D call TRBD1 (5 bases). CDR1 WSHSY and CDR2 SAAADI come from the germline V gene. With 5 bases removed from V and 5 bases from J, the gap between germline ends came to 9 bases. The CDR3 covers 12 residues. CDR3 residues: CASSYAGETQYF. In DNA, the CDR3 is TGCGCCAGCAGTTACGCAGGGGAGACCCAGTACTTC.

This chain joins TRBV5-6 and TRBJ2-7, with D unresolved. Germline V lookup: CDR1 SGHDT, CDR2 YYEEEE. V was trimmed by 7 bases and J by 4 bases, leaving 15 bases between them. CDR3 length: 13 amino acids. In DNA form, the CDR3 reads TGTGCCAGCGGTACGACCAGAGGTTACGAGCAGTACTTC. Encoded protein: CASGTTRGYEQYF.

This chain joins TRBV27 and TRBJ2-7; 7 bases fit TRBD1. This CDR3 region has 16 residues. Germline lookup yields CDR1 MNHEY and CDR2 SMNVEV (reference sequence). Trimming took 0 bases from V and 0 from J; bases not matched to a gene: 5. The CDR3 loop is CASSLSGTENSYEQYF. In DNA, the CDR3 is TGTGCCAGCAGTTTATCAGGGACAGAGAACTCCTACGAGCAGTACTTC.

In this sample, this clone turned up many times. The CDR3 DNA reads as TGCGCCAGCTCGCCCGGACAGGGGGATGCAACTAATGAAAAACTGTTTTTT. It yields the protein CASSPGQGDATNEKLFF. The chain combines TRBV5-1 with TRBJ1-4, with TRBD1 matching 10 bases. Germline lookup yields CDR1 SGHRS and CDR2 YFSETQ. The length of the CDR3 is 17 residues. V shed 7 bases, J shed 0 bases, and the junction held 9 bases outside the gene matches. The variable domain in full, completed from reference TRBV5-1 and TRBJ1-4, reads KAGVTQTPRYLIKTRGQQVTLSCSPISGHRSVSWYQQTPGQGLQFLFEYFSETQRNKGNFPGRFSGRQFSNSRSEMNVSTLELGDSALYLCASSPGQGDATNEKLFFGSGTQLSVL.

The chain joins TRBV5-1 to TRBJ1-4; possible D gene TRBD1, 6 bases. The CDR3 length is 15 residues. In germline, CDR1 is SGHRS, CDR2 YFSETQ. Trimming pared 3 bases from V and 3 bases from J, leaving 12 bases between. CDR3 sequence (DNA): TGCGCCAGCAGCTGGACGGACAGCGCTAATGAAAAACTGTTTTTT. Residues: CASSWTDSANEKLFF.

The CDR3 DNA reads TGTGCCAGCAGCCAGGCGGGGGCCAAGATTACCTACGAGCAGTACTTC. This sequence encodes CASSQAGAKITYEQYF. The chain has TRBV4-2 and TRBJ2-7; possible D gene TRBD2, 7 bases. Germline loops: CDR1 LGHNA, CDR2 YNFKEQ. The CDR3 runs 16 residues. Trimming took 3 bases from V and 2 from J, leaving 17 bases between them.

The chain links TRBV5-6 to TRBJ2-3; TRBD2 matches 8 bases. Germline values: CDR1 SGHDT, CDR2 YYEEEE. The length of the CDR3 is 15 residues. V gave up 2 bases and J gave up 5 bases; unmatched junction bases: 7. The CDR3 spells CASSLGGGPGDTQYF. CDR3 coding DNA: TGTGCCAGCAGCTTAGGCGGGGGGCCCGGAGATACGCAGTATTTT. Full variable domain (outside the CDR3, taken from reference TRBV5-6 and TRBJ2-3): DAGVTQSPTHLIKTRGQQVTLRCSPKSGHDTVSWYQQALGQGPQFIFQYYEEEERQRGNFPDRFSGHQFPNYSSELNVNALLLGDSALYLCASSLGGGPGDTQYFGPGTRLTVL.

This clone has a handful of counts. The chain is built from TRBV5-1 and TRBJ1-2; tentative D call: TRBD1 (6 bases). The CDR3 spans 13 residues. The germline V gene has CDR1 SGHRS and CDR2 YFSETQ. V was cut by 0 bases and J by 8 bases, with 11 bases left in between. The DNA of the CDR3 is TGCGCCAGCAGCTTGGAAACAGGGAAAGGCTACACCTTC. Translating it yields CASSLETGKGYTF.

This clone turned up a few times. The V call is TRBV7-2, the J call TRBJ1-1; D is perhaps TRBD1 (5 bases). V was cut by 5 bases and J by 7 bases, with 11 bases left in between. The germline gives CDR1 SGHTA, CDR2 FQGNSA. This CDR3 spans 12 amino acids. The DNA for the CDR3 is TGTGCCAGCAGCCGACAGAGCAGTGAAGCTTTCTTT. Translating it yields CASSRQSSEAFF.

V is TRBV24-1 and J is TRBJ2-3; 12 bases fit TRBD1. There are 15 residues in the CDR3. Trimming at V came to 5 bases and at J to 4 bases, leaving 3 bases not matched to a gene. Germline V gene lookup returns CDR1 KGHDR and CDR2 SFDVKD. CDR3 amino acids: CATSGGQGAPDTQYF. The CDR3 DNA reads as TGTGCCACCAGTGGGGGACAGGGGGCCCCAGATACGCAGTATTTT.

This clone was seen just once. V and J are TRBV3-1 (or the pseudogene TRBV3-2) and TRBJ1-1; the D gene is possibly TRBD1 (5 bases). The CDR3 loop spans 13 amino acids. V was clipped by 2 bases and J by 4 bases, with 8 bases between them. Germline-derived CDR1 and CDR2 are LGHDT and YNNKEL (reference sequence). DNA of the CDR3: TGTGCCAGCAGCCAAAACGGGGGCACTGAAGCTTTCTTT. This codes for CASSQNGGTEAFF.

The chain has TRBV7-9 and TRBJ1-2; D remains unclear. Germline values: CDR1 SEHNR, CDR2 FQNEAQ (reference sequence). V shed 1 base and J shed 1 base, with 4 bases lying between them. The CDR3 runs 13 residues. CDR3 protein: CASSLGVNYGYTF. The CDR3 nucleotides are TGTGCCAGCAGCTTAGGAGTTAACTATGGCTACACCTTC.

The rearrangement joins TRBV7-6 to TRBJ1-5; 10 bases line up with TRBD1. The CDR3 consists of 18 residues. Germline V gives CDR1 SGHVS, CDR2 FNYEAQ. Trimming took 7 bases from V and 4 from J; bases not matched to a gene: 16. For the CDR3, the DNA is TGTGCCAGCATCCCCCGGGACAGGGGAGTGGGTTGGAATCAGCCCCAGCATTTT. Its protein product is CASIPRDRGVGWNQPQHF.

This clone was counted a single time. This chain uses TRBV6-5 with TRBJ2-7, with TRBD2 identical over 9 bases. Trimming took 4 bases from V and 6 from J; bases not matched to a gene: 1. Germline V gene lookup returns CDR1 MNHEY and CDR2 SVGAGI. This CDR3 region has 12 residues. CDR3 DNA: TGTGCCAGCAGTTCGACTAGCGGCGAGCAGTACTTC. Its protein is CASSSTSGEQYF.

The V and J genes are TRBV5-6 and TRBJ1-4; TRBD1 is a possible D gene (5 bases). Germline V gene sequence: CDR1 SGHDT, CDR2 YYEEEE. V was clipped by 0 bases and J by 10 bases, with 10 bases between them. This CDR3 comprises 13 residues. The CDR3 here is CASSLVTGGKLFF. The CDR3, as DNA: TGTGCCAGCAGCTTGGTGACGGGGGGAAAACTGTTTTTT.

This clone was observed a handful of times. As DNA, the CDR3 is TGTGCCAGCAGCCAAGATGCAATTGTAGGGACAGGGGATGAAAAACTGTTTTTT. Protein product: CASSQDAIVGTGDEKLFF. The chain has TRBV4-2 and TRBJ1-4, with TRBD1 matching over 10 bases. CDR1 and CDR2 from the germline V gene are LGHNA and YNFKEQ. J gave up 6 bases and V 0 bases, and 10 bases lay outside the gene matches. The CDR3 length is 18 residues.

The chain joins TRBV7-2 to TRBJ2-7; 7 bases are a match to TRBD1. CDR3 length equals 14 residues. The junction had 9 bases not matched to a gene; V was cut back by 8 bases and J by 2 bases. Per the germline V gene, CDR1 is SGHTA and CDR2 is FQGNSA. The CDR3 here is CASGHRGQPYEQYF. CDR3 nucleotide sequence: TGTGCCAGCGGACACAGGGGTCAGCCCTACGAGCAGTACTTC. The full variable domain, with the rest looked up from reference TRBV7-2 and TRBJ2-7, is GAGVSQSPSNKVTEKGKDVELRCDPISGHTALYWYRQSLGQGLEFLIYFQGNSAPDKSGLPSDRFSAERTGGSVSTLTIQRTQQEDSAVYLCASGHRGQPYEQYFGPGTRLTVT.

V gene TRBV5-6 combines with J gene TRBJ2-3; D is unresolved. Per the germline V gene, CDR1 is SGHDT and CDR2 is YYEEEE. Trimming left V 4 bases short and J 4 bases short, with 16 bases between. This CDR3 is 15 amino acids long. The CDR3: CASSTHPPWPDTQYF. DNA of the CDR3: TGTGCCAGCAGCACCCACCCTCCTTGGCCAGATACGCAGTATTTT.

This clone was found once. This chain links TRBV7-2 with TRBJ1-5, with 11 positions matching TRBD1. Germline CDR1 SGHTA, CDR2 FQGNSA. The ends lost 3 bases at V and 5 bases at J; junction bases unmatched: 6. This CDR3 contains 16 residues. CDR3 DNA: TGTGCCAGCAGCTTCTACAGGGGACAGGGGGATCAGCCCCAGCATTTT. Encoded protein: CASSFYRGQGDQPQHF.

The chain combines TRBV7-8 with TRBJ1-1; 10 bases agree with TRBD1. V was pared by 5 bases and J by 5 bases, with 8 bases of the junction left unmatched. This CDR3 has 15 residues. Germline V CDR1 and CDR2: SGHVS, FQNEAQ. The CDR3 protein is CASSVRDRGGTEAFF. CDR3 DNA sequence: TGTGCCAGCAGCGTCCGGGACAGGGGTGGTACTGAAGCTTTCTTT.

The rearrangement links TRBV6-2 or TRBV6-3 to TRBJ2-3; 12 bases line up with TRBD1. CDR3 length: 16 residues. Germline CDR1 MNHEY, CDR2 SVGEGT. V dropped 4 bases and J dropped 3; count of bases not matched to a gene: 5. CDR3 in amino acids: CASSSEGQGATDTQYF. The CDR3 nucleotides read TGTGCCAGCAGTTCCGAGGGACAGGGGGCAACAGATACGCAGTATTTT.

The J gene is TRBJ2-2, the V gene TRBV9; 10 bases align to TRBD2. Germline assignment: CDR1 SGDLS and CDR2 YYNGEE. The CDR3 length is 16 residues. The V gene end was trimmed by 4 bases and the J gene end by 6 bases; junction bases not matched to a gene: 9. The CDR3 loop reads CASSKPGTSVAGELFF. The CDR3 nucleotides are TGTGCCAGCAGCAAACCCGGGACTAGCGTCGCCGGGGAGCTGTTTTTT.

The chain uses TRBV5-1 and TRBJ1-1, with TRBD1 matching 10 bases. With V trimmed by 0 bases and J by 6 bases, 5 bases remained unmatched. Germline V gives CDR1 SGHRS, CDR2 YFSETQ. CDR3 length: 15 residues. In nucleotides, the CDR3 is TGCGCCAGCAGCTTGGGACAGGGGGCTTACTCTGAAGCTTTCTTT. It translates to CASSLGQGAYSEAFF. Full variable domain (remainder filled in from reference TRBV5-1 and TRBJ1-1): KAGVTQTPRYLIKTRGQQVTLSCSPISGHRSVSWYQQTPGQGLQFLFEYFSETQRNKGNFPGRFSGRQFSNSRSEMNVSTLELGDSALYLCASSLGQGAYSEAFFGQGTRLTVV.